A single sample is the source of the 9 T cell receptor beta chains below, sequenced in a study of low-dose radiotherapy and immunotherapy resistance in tumors. Alpha- and beta-chain coverage of first-strand cDNA came from TRAV- and TRBV-specific primers. A roughly 20-cycle PCR with a constant-region primer and V-primer adapter amplified TCRs. A single record per CDR3 protein comes from TCRdb applying MiXCR to the reads. The table records 11,000 or so distinct CDR3 sequences, 40% to 65% of them present only once. All receptors derive from a human donor with advanced metastatic prostate, ovarian, gallbladder or colorectal cancer (not recorded which). This table probably holds off-target reads from a library built for another chain.

This chain links TRBV30 with TRBJ1-6; unclear D gene. Germline V lookup: CDR1 GTSNPN, CDR2 SVGIG (reference sequence). The CDR3 is 12 residues long. The germline V and J ends were trimmed by 5 bases and 5 bases, with 7 bases remaining between them. The CDR3 DNA sequence: TGTGCCTGGGGACGGAATAATTCACCCCTCCACTTT. This translates into CAWGRNNSPLHF.

The sample holds a few counts of this clonotype. The gene calls are TRBV28 and TRBJ1-5, with no clear D. Trimming took 1 base from V and 6 from J, leaving 13 bases between them. Germline loops: CDR1 MDHEN, CDR2 SYDVKM. The CDR3 has 15 residues. The CDR3 sequence: CASSLLAAGPQPQHF. The CDR3 DNA reads TGTGCCAGCAGTTTATTGGCAGCCGGTCCTCAGCCCCAGCATTTT.

The gene calls are TRBV12-3 or TRBV12-4 and TRBJ2-5; D may be TRBD1 (5 bases). CDR3 size: 14 residues. Trimming stripped 5 bases from V and 2 bases from J, with 12 bases between. The CDR3 DNA reads as TGTGCCAGCAGTGCAAGACAGAGACAAGAGACCCAGTACTTC. Translated: CASSARQRQETQYF.

This chain joins TRBV28 and TRBJ2-7; 8 bases match TRBD1. V lost 6 bases and J lost 0; bases outside the gene matches: 7. Germline V CDR1 and CDR2: MDHEN, SYDVKM. This CDR3 has 15 amino acids. CDR3 bases: TGTGCCAGCAGCTCGGGACAGGCGATCTCCTACGAGCAGTACTTC. The encoded protein is CASSSGQAISYEQYF.

J is TRBJ2-7 and V is TRBV5-1; 8 nucleotides match TRBD1. Germline lookup yields CDR1 SGHRS and CDR2 YFSETQ. J lost 6 bases, V lost 4 bases, and 3 bases had no gene match. The CDR3 covers 12 residues. In DNA, the CDR3 is TGCGCCAGCAGCCAAGACAGGGGCGAGCAGTACTTC. Translating it yields CASSQDRGEQYF.

The chain links TRBV9 to TRBJ2-5, with D perhaps being TRBD1 or TRBD2 (5 bases each). Trimming removed 0 bases at V and 2 bases at J, with 14 bases between. The CDR3 has 16 amino acids. The germline gives CDR1 SGDLS, CDR2 YYNGEE. CDR3 nucleotide sequence: TGTGCCAGCAGCGTAGGAGGGGTAGATCGTCAAGAGACCCAGTACTTC. Protein sequence: CASSVGGVDRQETQYF. The full variable domain, completed using reference TRBV9 and TRBJ2-5, is DSGVTQTPKHLITATGQRVTLRCSPRSGDLSVYWYQQSLDQGLQFLIQYYNGEERAKGNILERFSAQQFPDLHSELNLSSLELGDSALYFCASSVGGVDRQETQYFGPGTRLLVL.

V is TRBV6-8 and J is TRBJ2-5; no clear D. The CDR3 runs to 12 residues. The germline V and J ends were trimmed by 5 bases and 5 bases, with 9 bases remaining between them. Germline CDR1 is MNHGY and CDR2 is SAAAGT. The CDR3 loop is CASSEWRETQYF. CDR3 nucleotide sequence: TGTGCCAGCAGTGAATGGCGGGAGACCCAGTACTTC.

CDR3 bases: TGTGCCTGGAGTGGAGGAGACGATCAGCCCCAGCATTTT. Residues: CAWSGGDDQPQHF. The chain has TRBV30 and TRBJ1-5, with no clear D. Germline assignment: CDR1 GTSNPN and CDR2 SVGIG (reference sequence). V was pared by 1 base and J by 5 bases, with 9 bases between. CDR3 length: 13 amino acids.

The chain has TRBV2 and TRBJ2-3; 10 nucleotides match TRBD2. This CDR3 region has 15 residues. V shed 3 bases, J shed 6 bases, and the junction held 6 bases outside the gene matches. Germline assignment: CDR1 SNHLY and CDR2 FYNNEI. The CDR3 spells CASSEVTSGTDTQYF. CDR3 in DNA: TGTGCCAGCAGTGAGGTTACTAGCGGGACTGATACGCAGTATTTT.